This entry lists 21 T cell receptor beta chains sequenced from one sample in a study of blood T cell repertoires in COVID-19. The protocol was immunoSEQ multiplex PCR, while the TCRdb copy is restricted to in-frame clones and leaves out a portion. This table holds some 500,000 clones, roughly 90% found once. Sample: PBMCs or T cells enriched from blood (not recorded which). The receptors were sampled from a woman in her forties who had recovered from COVID-19.

The genes are TRBV6-5 and TRBJ2-5; 9 bases match TRBD2. V was pared by 6 bases and J by 5 bases, with 4 bases of the junction left unmatched. The CDR3 length is 13 residues. Germline V gene sequence: CDR1 MNHEY, CDR2 SVGAGI. CDR3 sequence: CASSLAGYETQYF. The CDR3 DNA reads TGTGCCAGCAGCCTAGCGGGGTATGAGACCCAGTACTTC.

The chain carries TRBV4-2 and TRBJ2-4; D is uncertain. The germline V and J ends were trimmed by 5 bases and 1 base, with 15 bases remaining between them. Germline CDR1 and CDR2: LGHNA and YNFKEQ. The CDR3 extends over 16 amino acids. The CDR3 is CASSSYLGPAKNIQYF. DNA for the CDR3: TGTGCCAGCAGCTCTTACCTAGGCCCTGCCAAAAACATTCAGTACTTC.

This clone turned up a few times. The chain joins TRBV19 to TRBJ1-6; no definite D call. There are 14 residues in the CDR3. The V gene lost 5 bases and the J gene lost 0 bases, with 5 bases spanning the gap. Germline values: CDR1 LNHDA, CDR2 SQIVND (reference sequence). The DNA of the CDR3 is TGTGCCAGTAGTCCTAGCTCCTATAATTCACCCCTCCACTTT. Encoded protein: CASSPSSYNSPLHF.

This clone appeared a few times. CDR3 in amino acids: CASSYNRRGGPYGYTF. In DNA form, the CDR3 reads TGTGCCAGCAGCTACAACCGGCGGGGAGGGCCGTATGGCTACACCTTC. This chain joins TRBV7-8 and TRBJ1-2; the D is unclear. The V end lost 4 bases, the J end lost 5 bases, and 20 bases lay between the germline ends. This CDR3 has 16 amino acids. Germline V gene sequence: CDR1 SGHVS, CDR2 FQNEAQ.

This chain uses TRBV2 with TRBJ2-2; perhaps TRBD2 as D (5 bases). Germline CDR1 reads SNHLY; CDR2 reads FYNNEI. The V gene lost 6 bases and the J gene lost 5 bases, with 16 bases spanning the gap. This CDR3 has 15 amino acids. In DNA form, the CDR3 reads TGTGCCAGCAGAGCACGAGGGAGTATAACCGGGGAGCTGTTTTTT. It is translated as CASRARGSITGELFF.

The rearrangement uses TRBV4-3 and TRBJ2-1; tentative D call: TRBD1 (6 bases). V lost 0 bases and J 4 bases, leaving 10 bases between the germline ends. Germline V CDR1 and CDR2: LGHNA, YSLEER. This CDR3 is built from 15 residues. CDR3 loop: CASSQDGGAYNEQFF. CDR3 DNA sequence: TGCGCCAGCAGCCAAGATGGGGGCGCATACAATGAGCAGTTCTTC.

The chain employs TRBV5-4 and TRBJ2-2; TRBD2 matches 9 bases. This CDR3 spans 15 amino acids. CDR1 SGHNT and CDR2 YYREEE come from the germline V gene (reference sequence). Trimming at V came to 2 bases and at J to 6 bases, leaving 5 bases not matched to a gene. This CDR3 is CASSLPGLAAGELFF. The DNA for the CDR3 is TGTGCCAGCAGCTTACCGGGACTAGCCGCCGGGGAGCTGTTTTTT.

The J gene is TRBJ1-2, the V gene TRBV29-1; D ambiguous. V lost 4 bases to trimming and J lost 1 base, with 13 bases between them. The CDR3 is 14 residues long. Per germline, CDR1 SQVTM and CDR2 ANQGSEA. Here the CDR3 DNA reads TGCAGCGTTGGTTCTGCTGGACTTAACTATGGCTACACCTTC. The encoded protein is CSVGSAGLNYGYTF.

CDR3 residues: CASGKGGLAGVETQYF. For the CDR3, the DNA is TGCGCCAGCGGGAAAGGGGGACTAGCGGGAGTGGAGACCCAGTACTTC. The chain employs TRBV5-1 and TRBJ2-5; 14 bases match TRBD2. With V trimmed by 7 bases and J by 5 bases, 10 bases remained unmatched. Germline V CDR1 and CDR2: SGHRS, YFSETQ. The CDR3 has 16 residues.

The chain combines TRBV11-3 with TRBJ1-1; D unclear. Germline CDR1 reads SGHNT; CDR2 reads YENEEA. The CDR3 runs 16 residues. V lost 1 base and J lost 3, with 15 bases in between. The CDR3 DNA reads as TGTGCCAGCAGCTTAGCCGGGAGCCTTAGAGACACTGAAGCTTTCTTT. This gives the protein CASSLAGSLRDTEAFF. Full variable domain (outside the CDR3, taken from reference TRBV11-3 and TRBJ1-1): EAGVVQSPRYKIIEKKQPVAFWCNPISGHNTLYWYLQNLGQGPELLIRYENEEAVDDSQLPKDRFSAERLKGVDSTLKIQPAELGDSAVYLCASSLAGSLRDTEAFFGQGTRLTVV.

V and J are TRBV4-1 and TRBJ2-1; TRBD2 is a possible D gene (6 bases). The CDR3 has 13 residues. Germline-derived CDR1 and CDR2 are MGHRA and YSYEKL. V shed 11 bases and J shed 3 bases, with 14 bases lying between them. Written as DNA, the CDR3 is TGCGCCTCCTCGGGGGACCACTACAATGAGCAGTTCTTC. Protein: CASSGDHYNEQFF.

This clone was observed once. The chain combines TRBV6-5 with TRBJ2-2; the match to TRBD2 covers 8 bases. This CDR3 contains 14 residues. Germline assignment: CDR1 MNHEY and CDR2 SVGAGI. The trim removed 4 bases at V and 6 bases at J, leaving 4 bases unmatched. CDR3 in DNA: TGTGCCAGCAGTTGGACTAGCTTGGCCGGGGAGCTGTTTTTT. This encodes CASSWTSLAGELFF.

This clone has only a few counts. The chain is built from TRBV6-5 and TRBJ1-2; unclear D gene. The CDR3 contains 14 residues. Trimming took off 1 base at V and 7 bases at J, with 13 bases between the two ends. Germline V gives CDR1 MNHEY, CDR2 SVGAGI. CDR3 sequence reads: CASSYCDKDCGYTF. The DNA for the CDR3 is TGTGCCAGCAGTTACTGTGACAAGGACTGTGGCTACACCTTC.

This clone has more than one count but fewer than ten. V gene TRBV6-2 or TRBV6-3 combines with J gene TRBJ2-1; tentative D call: TRBD1 (6 bases). The CDR3 consists of 13 residues. The germline V gene encodes CDR1 MNHEY and CDR2 SVGEGT. V lost 6 bases and J lost 4, with 10 bases in between. The CDR3 protein is CASSFDRYNEQFF. The DNA of the CDR3 is TGTGCCAGCAGCTTCGACAGGTACAATGAGCAGTTCTTC.

The rearrangement joins TRBV28 to TRBJ1-2; TRBD1 is a possible D gene (6 bases). Germline V gives CDR1 MDHEN, CDR2 SYDVKM. The CDR3 consists of 15 residues. V dropped 5 bases and J dropped 4 bases, with 17 bases sitting between them. The CDR3 spells CASSPRQESSYGYTF. Here the CDR3 DNA reads TGTGCCAGCAGTCCCAGACAGGAGTCCTCCTATGGCTACACCTTC.

The rearrangement links TRBV15 to TRBJ2-3; TRBD2 matches 7 bases. Germline CDR1 reads LNHNV; CDR2 reads YYDKDF (reference sequence). J gave up 3 bases and V 0 bases, and 0 bases lay outside the gene matches. The CDR3 is made up of 14 amino acids. The CDR3 DNA sequence: TGTGCCACCAGCAGAGAACTAGCGACAGATACGCAGTATTTT. It specifies CATSRELATDTQYF.

The chain's CDR3 is CASSPRDLTSTDTQYF. The CDR3 region has the DNA TGCGCCAGCAGCCCGCGGGACCTTACTAGCACAGATACGCAGTATTTT. The rearrangement joins TRBV4-3 to TRBJ2-3; D is possibly TRBD2 (6 bases). The CDR3 is 16 residues long. Germline V gene sequence: CDR1 LGHNA, CDR2 YSLEER. V was cut by 4 bases and J by 0 bases, with 14 bases left in between.

This clone was seen a few times. CDR3: CASSFDTGELFF. CDR3 nucleotide sequence: TGCGCCAGCAGCTTCGACACCGGGGAGCTGTTTTTT. V usage is TRBV5-1 and J usage is TRBJ2-2; D uncertain. The CDR3 contains 12 residues. V was shortened by 2 bases and J by 3 bases, with 2 bases between the two germline ends. Per the germline V gene, CDR1 is SGHRS and CDR2 is YFSETQ.

This sequence joins TRBV7-2 and TRBJ1-4; D is uncertain. Germline CDR1 reads SGHTA; CDR2 reads FQGNSA. The length of the CDR3 is 14 residues. V lost 7 bases to trimming and J lost 7 bases, with 16 bases between them. CDR3 coding DNA: TGTGCCAGCACCACCATACGCGGCAGTGAAAAACTGTTTTTT. Its translation is CASTTIRGSEKLFF.

V is TRBV5-1 and J is TRBJ2-7; 9 nucleotides line up with TRBD1. Germline CDR1 reads SGHRS; CDR2 reads YFSETQ. The CDR3 consists of 16 residues. V shed 0 bases, J shed 3 bases, and the junction held 7 bases outside the gene matches. CDR3 sequence (DNA): TGCGCCAGCAGCTTGGCCTCCGGGACAGGGCTCTACGAGCAGTACTTC. Protein sequence: CASSLASGTGLYEQYF.

The sample holds one count of this clone. The chain recombines TRBV27 with TRBJ2-5; 7 nucleotides align to TRBD1. V lost 6 bases to trimming and J lost 5 bases; unmatched junction nucleotides: 12. CDR3 length equals 15 residues. Per the germline V gene, CDR1 is MNHEY and CDR2 is SMNVEV (reference sequence). CDR3 sequence reads: CASRTLGQVRETQYF. In nucleotides, the CDR3 is TGTGCCAGCAGGACGCTCGGACAGGTCCGGGAGACCCAGTACTTC.